One TCR beta chain is described in this entry. This specimen belongs to a study of blood T cell repertoires in COVID-19. Produced via immunoSEQ multiplex PCR; TCRdb's table is partial and in-frame only. The sample contains 100,000 or so clones, 80% to 95% of which appear only once. V lost 4 bases and J lost 5, with 10 bases in between. In germline, CDR1 is SGHRS, CDR2 YFSETQ. This CDR3 has 12 amino acids. The TCR comes from a man in his 70s with acute or convalescent COVID-19. The V call is TRBV5-1, the J call TRBJ2-7, with D possibly TRBD2 on 6 matching bases. Material for sequencing was peripheral blood. The DNA of the CDR3 is TGCGCCAGCAGCGCGGCGGGGCACGAGCAGTACTTC. Protein product: CASSAAGHEQYF.